A single sample is the source of the 13 T cell receptor beta chains below, sequenced in a study of blood T cell repertoires in COVID-19. Sequenced by immunoSEQ multiplex PCR; TCRdb stores in-frame clones only, minus some. In the table there are about 100,000 clones, about 91% of which are singletons. Sequencing used peripheral blood. These receptors came from a human donor in a cohort sampled during active COVID-19.

V usage is TRBV20-1 and J usage is TRBJ2-7; no firm D call. The germline V and J ends were trimmed by 2 bases and 6 bases, with 8 bases remaining between them. The CDR3 totals 11 residues. CDR1 is DFQATT and CDR2 is SNEGSKA in the germline V gene (reference sequence). This CDR3 reads CSARTVLEQYF. CDR3 DNA sequence: TGCAGTGCTAGAACAGTCCTCGAGCAGTACTTC.

The count of this clone is one. The chain couples TRBV19 to TRBJ1-2; 9 bases match TRBD1. V lost 10 bases, J lost 7 bases, and 13 bases stayed unmatched. Germline-derived CDR1 and CDR2 are LNHDA and SQIVND (reference sequence). This CDR3 contains 14 residues. The CDR3 here is CATMRTGDLSGYTF. The CDR3 DNA follows: TGTGCCACCATGAGGACAGGGGATTTAAGTGGCTACACCTTC. Supplemented by reference TRBV19 and TRBJ1-2, the full variable domain reads DGGITQSPKYLFRKEGQNVTLSCEQNLNHDAMYWYRQDPGQGLRLIYYSQIVNDFQKGDIAEGYSVSREKKESFPLTVTSAQKNPTAFYLCATMRTGDLSGYTFGSGTRLTVV.

The chain's CDR3 is CASSEASHSYNEQFF. CDR3 nucleotide sequence: TGTGCCAGCAGTGAAGCGTCCCACTCCTACAATGAGCAGTTCTTC. The chain recombines TRBV6-1 with TRBJ2-1; D remains ambiguous. V was clipped by 0 bases and J by 0 bases, with 6 bases between them. Germline CDR1 is MNHNS and CDR2 is SASEGT. This CDR3 has 15 amino acids.

The chain couples TRBV7-2 to TRBJ2-5; TRBD2 aligns across 7 bases. With 4 bases clipped from V and 5 bases from J, the junction kept 4 bases outside the gene matches. CDR1 is SGHTA, CDR2 FQGNSA, per germline. The CDR3 consists of 13 residues. CDR3 bases: TGTGCCAGCAGCTCAAGGGAGGGGGAGACCCAGTACTTC. This translates into CASSSREGETQYF.

The chain has TRBV27 and TRBJ1-5, with a weak D call TRBD1 (5 bases). The germline V gene has CDR1 MNHEY and CDR2 SMNVEV (reference sequence). V was shortened by 5 bases and J by 9 bases, with 11 bases between the two germline ends. The CDR3 runs to 12 residues. The CDR3 coding sequence is TGTGCCAGCAGTGAACGCCAGGGGCCCCAGCATTTT. Its translation is CASSERQGPQHF.

Here the CDR3 DNA reads TGTGCCAGCAGTGATCCTACTGGTAAAGAGCAGTTCTTC. Translation: CASSDPTGKEQFF. V and J are TRBV2 and TRBJ2-1; no firm D call. Trimming pared 3 bases from V and 10 bases from J, leaving 13 bases between. Germline values: CDR1 SNHLY, CDR2 FYNNEI. CDR3 length: 13 residues.

The chain links TRBV3-1 (or the pseudogene TRBV3-2) to TRBJ2-1; maybe TRBD1 (6 bases). V gave up 1 base and J gave up 5 bases, with 18 bases separating them. The CDR3 extends over 17 amino acids. The V gene's germline CDR1 is LGHDT and CDR2 YNNKEL (reference sequence). CDR3 loop: CASSQAAGVPSDNEQFF. The DNA of the CDR3 is TGTGCCAGCAGCCAAGCGGCAGGGGTACCGAGTGACAATGAGCAGTTCTTC.

The chain carries TRBV5-1 and TRBJ1-1; 7 nucleotides match TRBD1. Germline V gene data show CDR1 as SGHRS and CDR2 as YFSETQ. The CDR3 contains 15 residues. Trimming at V came to 3 bases and at J to 1 base, leaving 6 bases not matched to a gene. The CDR3 DNA reads TGCGCCAGCAGCTCCACTACAGGGGAGAACACTGAAGCTTTCTTT. Protein sequence: CASSSTTGENTEAFF.

The chain is built from TRBV10-3 and TRBJ1-5; maybe TRBD1 (5 bases). V lost 4 bases to trimming and J lost 6 bases, with 13 bases between them. CDR1 is ENHRY and CDR2 is SYGVKD in the germline V gene. The CDR3 length is 14 residues. CDR3 coding DNA: TGTGCCATCAGTGTAGGGGATCTGAGTCAGCCCCAGCATTTT. Translating gives CAISVGDLSQPQHF.

V usage is TRBV18 and J usage is TRBJ1-5; 7 positions agree with TRBD1. V gave up 0 bases and J gave up 5 bases; unmatched junction bases: 1. The germline gives CDR1 KGHSH, CDR2 LQKENI. This CDR3 spans 14 amino acids. The CDR3 bases are TGTGCCAGCTCACCACCAACAGGGGATCAGCCCCAGCATTTT. Translating it yields CASSPPTGDQPQHF. The variable domain in full, completed from reference TRBV18 and TRBJ1-5, reads NAGVMQNPRHLVRRRGQEARLRCSPMKGHSHVYWYRQLPEEGLKFMVYLQKENIIDESGMPKERFSAEFPKEGPSILRIQQVVRGDSAAYFCASSPPTGDQPQHFGDGTRLSIL.

The J gene is TRBJ2-1, the V gene TRBV7-2; TRBD2 might be the D (6 bases). In germline, CDR1 is SGHTA, CDR2 FQGNSA. The CDR3 has 14 amino acids. The ends were cut back, 1 base at V and 7 bases at J, with 11 bases in the middle. CDR3 protein: CASSLGSGRNEQFF. CDR3 DNA: TGTGCCAGCAGCTTAGGTAGCGGAAGAAATGAGCAGTTCTTC.

Remarks on this clone: One end of the junction is discordant with germline, which a read error may explain. The chain joins TRBV7-9 to TRBJ2-1; D might be TRBD2 (6 bases). The germline V gene encodes CDR1 SEHNR and CDR2 FQNEAQ (reference sequence). The CDR3 has 15 residues. This chain's CDR3 is CASRLDGSSYNEQFF. CDR3 DNA sequence: TGTGCCAGCAGGTTAGACGGGAGCTCCTACAATGAGCAGTTCTTC.

CDR3 nucleotide sequence: TGTGCCAGCATCACTTACCGAAACCTGAACAGGGGGCGCCCTGAAAAACTGTTTTTT. It encodes CASITYRNLNRGRPEKLFF. The V and J genes are TRBV28 and TRBJ1-4; 9 bases align to TRBD1. This CDR3 is built from 19 residues. Trimming at V came to 7 bases and at J to 7 bases, leaving 22 bases not matched to a gene. Germline assignment: CDR1 MDHEN and CDR2 SYDVKM.